This T cell receptor beta chain appears in the sequencing data of a study of identical twins. This clonotype was picked up a small number of times. TCRdb used MiXCR to reprocess the 5' RACE reads, holding one entry per CDR3 protein. The profile shows about 340,000 distinct CDR3 sequences, around 9% of them singletons. CDR3 length equals 15 residues. With V trimmed by 5 bases and J by 0 bases, 7 bases remained unmatched. Specimen: naive T cells sorted from blood. The receptor was isolated from a woman aged 50 to 60 in good health. This chain joins TRBV12-3 or TRBV12-4 and TRBJ2-7; 7 bases map to TRBD2. The CDR3 nucleotides read TGTGCCAGCAGTCCCACGGCTAGCGGCTCCTACGAGCAGTACTTC. Its protein product is CASSPTASGSYEQYF.